Following are 8 T cell receptor beta chains from one sample sequenced in a study of blood T cells in healthy people across ages. A second PCR, run for about 6 to 11 cycles, used a sample-barcoded 5' primer plus a J-beta primer mix. TCRdb reprocessed the 5' RACE reads with MiXCR, giving one entry per CDR3 protein. This sample has 1,500,000 or so distinct CDR3 sequences; 42% occur once, and the top ten carry just over 4%. The specimen was blood. Receptor source: a woman aged 18-29 years in good health.

A few counts support this clonotype. V usage is TRBV7-2 and J usage is TRBJ1-2, with D hard to call. The CDR3 runs to 15 residues. The V end lost 0 bases, the J end lost 1 base, and 9 bases lay between the germline ends. CDR1 is SGHTA and CDR2 is FQGNSA in the germline V gene. Here the CDR3 DNA reads TGTGCCAGCAGCTTAGCGTTTTCAGATAACTATGGCTACACCTTC. Its translation: CASSLAFSDNYGYTF. Full variable domain (outside the CDR3, taken from reference TRBV7-2 and TRBJ1-2): GAGVSQSPSNKVTEKGKDVELRCDPISGHTALYWYRQSLGQGLEFLIYFQGNSAPDKSGLPSDRFSAERTGGSVSTLTIQRTQQEDSAVYLCASSLAFSDNYGYTFGSGTRLTVV.

This clonotype has only one observation. The chain carries TRBV29-1 and TRBJ2-5, with a possible D match to TRBD1 (6 bases). V lost 5 bases and J 11 bases, leaving 24 bases between the germline ends. Germline CDR1 reads SQVTM; CDR2 reads ANQGSEA. This CDR3 spans 14 amino acids. DNA for the CDR3: TGCAGCGTTCCCAGGACAGTCTTTTTCTATGAGCAGTACTTC. Its protein is CSVPRTVFFYEQYF.

The chain carries TRBV12-3 or TRBV12-4 and TRBJ1-2, with TRBD1 matching 8 bases. The ends lost 7 bases at V and 0 bases at J; junction bases unmatched: 4. The CDR3 runs 14 residues. CDR3 nucleotides: TGTGCCAGCACCACAGGGGGGTCTAACTATGGCTACACCTTC. It is translated as CASTTGGSNYGYTF.

This rearrangement joins TRBV4-1 to TRBJ1-6; TRBD1 matches at 9 bases. This CDR3 has 15 amino acids. Unmatched junction bases numbered 5, after V lost 1 base and J lost 10 bases. The germline gives CDR1 MGHRA, CDR2 YSYEKL. Written as DNA, the CDR3 is TGCGCCAGCAGCCAAGCTGGGACAGGGTCCTCACCCCTCCACTTT. As protein: CASSQAGTGSSPLHF.

Worth noting for this clonotype: One end of the junction does not line up with germline, which may come from a read error. The V gene is TRBV27, the J gene TRBJ2-1; 11 bases are a match to TRBD2. Germline lookup yields CDR1 MNHEY and CDR2 SMNVEV (reference sequence). The CDR3 spans 15 residues. CDR3 loop: CAGRLAGGPYNEQFF. The CDR3 nucleotides are TGTGCCGGCAGGCTAGCGGGAGGCCCCTACAATGAGCAGTTCTTC.

The genes are TRBV4-3 and TRBJ1-6; no clear D. V dropped 4 bases and J dropped 9 bases, with 16 bases sitting between them. The germline CDR1 and CDR2 sequences are LGHNA and YSLEER. The CDR3 contains 15 residues. This CDR3 reads CASSLKVAPGSPLHF. The CDR3 nucleotides are TGCGCCAGCAGCCTAAAAGTGGCCCCCGGTTCACCCCTCCACTTT.

This clonotype appeared many times. This chain uses TRBV2 with TRBJ2-5, with 7 bases that match TRBD1. V lost 7 bases, J lost 1 base, and 6 bases stayed unmatched. CDR3 size: 14 residues. Germline V gene data show CDR1 as SNHLY and CDR2 as FYNNEI. CDR3 loop: CASKPDRLQETQYF. Here the CDR3 DNA reads TGTGCCAGCAAACCGGACAGGCTCCAAGAGACCCAGTACTTC.

This clonotype has a handful of counts. This chain joins TRBV28 and TRBJ2-3; no definite D call. Germline loops: CDR1 MDHEN, CDR2 SYDVKM. The CDR3 has 11 residues. V shed 8 bases and J shed 5 bases, with 8 bases lying between them. CDR3 DNA: TGTGCCAGCCTTACGAGAGATACGCAGTATTTT. Translated: CASLTRDTQYF.